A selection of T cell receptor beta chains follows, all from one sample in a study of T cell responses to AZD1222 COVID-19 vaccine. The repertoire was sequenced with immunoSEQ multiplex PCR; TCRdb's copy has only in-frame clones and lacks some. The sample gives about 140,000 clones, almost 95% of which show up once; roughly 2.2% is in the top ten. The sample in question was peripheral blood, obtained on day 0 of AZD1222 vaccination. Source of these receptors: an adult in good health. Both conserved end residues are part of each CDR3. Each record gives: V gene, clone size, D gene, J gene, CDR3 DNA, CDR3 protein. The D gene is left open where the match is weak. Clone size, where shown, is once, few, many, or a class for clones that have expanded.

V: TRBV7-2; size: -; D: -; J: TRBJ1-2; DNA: TGTGCCAGCAGCTCCAGGGGATTCTATGGCTACACCTTC; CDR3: CASSSRGFYGYTF
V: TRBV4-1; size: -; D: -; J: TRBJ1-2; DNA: TGCGCCAGCAGCCAAGCCCCCCTTAAAGGGCTCTATGGCTACACCTTC; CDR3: CASSQAPLKGLYGYTF
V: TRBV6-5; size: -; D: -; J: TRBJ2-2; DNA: TGTGCCAGCCGAGGGAACACCGGGGAGCTGTTTTTT; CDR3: CASRGNTGELFF
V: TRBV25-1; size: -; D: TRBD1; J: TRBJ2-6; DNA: TGTGCCAGCACACCAGACAGGGACCCAGAGTGGGGGGCCAACGTCCTGACTTTC; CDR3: CASTPDRDPEWGANVLTF
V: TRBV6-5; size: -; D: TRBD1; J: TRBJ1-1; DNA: TGTGCCAGCAGTTCTCGGGGGACAGAGAACACTGAAGCTTTCTTT; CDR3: CASSSRGTENTEAFF
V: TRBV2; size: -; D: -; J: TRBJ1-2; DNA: TGTGCCAGCACCGGGGGAGGGGAGAACTATGGCTACACCTTC; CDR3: CASTGGGENYGYTF
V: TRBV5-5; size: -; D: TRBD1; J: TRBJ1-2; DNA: TGTGCCAGCAGCGTGGCTCCGGGACAGAACTATGGCTACACCTTC; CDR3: CASSVAPGQNYGYTF
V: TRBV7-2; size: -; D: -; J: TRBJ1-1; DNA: TGTGCCAGCAGCTTGGATAGACCCGGAGCTTTCTTT; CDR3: CASSLDRPGAFF
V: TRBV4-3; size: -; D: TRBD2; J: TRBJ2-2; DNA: TGCGCCAGCAGCCAAGATTCGGGGGGGCCTCCCGGGGAGCTGTTTTTT; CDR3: CASSQDSGGPPGELFF
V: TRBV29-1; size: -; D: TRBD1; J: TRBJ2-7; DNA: TGCAGCGGTACCAGGGGGCAAAACTACGAGCAGTACTTC; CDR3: CSGTRGQNYEQYF
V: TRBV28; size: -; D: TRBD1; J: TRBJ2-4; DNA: TGTGCCAGCAGCCTAACCCAGGGGGCGGGGGCCAAAAACATTCAGTACTTC; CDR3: CASSLTQGAGAKNIQYF
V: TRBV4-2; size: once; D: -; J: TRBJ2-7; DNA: TGTGCCAGCAGCCAATCCCGGACAGTACCCCGATACGAGCAGTACTTC; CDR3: CASSQSRTVPRYEQYF
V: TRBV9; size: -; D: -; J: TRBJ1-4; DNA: TGTGCCAGCAGCGGGGGGACGGCCTCCGTACTGTTTTTT; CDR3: CASSGGTASVLFF
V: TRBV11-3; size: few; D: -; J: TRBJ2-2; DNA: TGTGCCAGCAGCTTAGTGGCCGGGGAGCTGTTTTTT; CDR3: CASSLVAGELFF
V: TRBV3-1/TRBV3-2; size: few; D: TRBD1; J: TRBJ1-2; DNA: TGTGCCAGCAGCCAAGGGACAGGATTAAACTATGGCTACACCTTC; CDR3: CASSQGTGLNYGYTF
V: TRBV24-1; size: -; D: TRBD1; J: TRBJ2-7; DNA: TGTGCCACCAGTGACACAGGGGGTCCTCTGAAGACCTACGAGCAGTACTTC; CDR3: CATSDTGGPLKTYEQYF
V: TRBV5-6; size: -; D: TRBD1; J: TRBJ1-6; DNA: TGTGCCAGCAGCTTACCAGACAGGGGATATAATTCACCCCTCCACTTT; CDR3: CASSLPDRGYNSPLHF
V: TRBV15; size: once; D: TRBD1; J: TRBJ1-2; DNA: TGTGCCACCAGCCGGGACAGGGAGGTTGGTAATGGCTACACCTTC; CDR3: CATSRDREVGNGYTF
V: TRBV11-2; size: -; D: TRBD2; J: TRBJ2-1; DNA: TGTGCCAGCAGCTTGGGTCCGGGACTAGCGGGAGATGAGCAGTTCTTC; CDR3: CASSLGPGLAGDEQFF
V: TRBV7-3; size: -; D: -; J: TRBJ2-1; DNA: TGTGCCAGCAGCGTCAGCGGATCACAATCCTACAATGAGCAGTTCTTC; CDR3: CASSVSGSQSYNEQFF
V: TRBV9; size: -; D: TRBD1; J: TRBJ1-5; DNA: TGTGCCAGCAGCGTAGCCCCGGGACAGGGGGTCCCATATAGCAATCAGCCCCAGCATTTT; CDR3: CASSVAPGQGVPYSNQPQHF
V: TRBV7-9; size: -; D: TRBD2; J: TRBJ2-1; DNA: TGTGCCAGCAGCGCCGCGGGGGGCAATGAGCAGTTCTTC; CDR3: CASSAAGGNEQFF
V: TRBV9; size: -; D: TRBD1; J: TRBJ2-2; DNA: TGTGCCAGCAGCGCCGGGGGACAGGGTCACGGGGAGCTGTTTTTT; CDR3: CASSAGGQGHGELFF
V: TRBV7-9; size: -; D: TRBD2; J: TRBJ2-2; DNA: TGTGCCAGCAGCCTGGGCCTAGCGGGAGGGGCCACCGGGGAGCTGTTTTTT; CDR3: CASSLGLAGGATGELFF
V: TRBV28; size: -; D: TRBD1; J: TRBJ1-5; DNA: TGTGCCAGCAGTCGACAGGGGGCTGGTCAGCCCCAGCATTTT; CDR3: CASSRQGAGQPQHF
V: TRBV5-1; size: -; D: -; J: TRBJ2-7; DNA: TGCGCCAGCAGCTTGGGGCAATCCTCCCCCTACGAGCAGTACTTC; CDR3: CASSLGQSSPYEQYF
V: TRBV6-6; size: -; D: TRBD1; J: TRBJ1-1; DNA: TGTGCCAGCAGTAGACGACAGGGAATGAACACTGAAGCTTTCTTT; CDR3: CASSRRQGMNTEAFF
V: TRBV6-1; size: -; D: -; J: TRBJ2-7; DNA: TGTGCCAGCAGTGAAAGCACCTACGAGCAGTACTTC; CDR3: CASSESTYEQYF
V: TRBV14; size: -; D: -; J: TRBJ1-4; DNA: TGTGCCAGCAGCCAGAGGACGGAATCTAATGAAAAACTGTTTTTT; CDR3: CASSQRTESNEKLFF
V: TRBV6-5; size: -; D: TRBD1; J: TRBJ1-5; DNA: TGTGCCAGCATCCTTCGACAGGGGAGCAATCAGCCCCAGCATTTT; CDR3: CASILRQGSNQPQHF
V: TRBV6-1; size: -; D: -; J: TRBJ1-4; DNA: TGTGCCAGCAGTAAAGCTGCAACTAATGAAAAACTGTTTTTT; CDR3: CASSKAATNEKLFF
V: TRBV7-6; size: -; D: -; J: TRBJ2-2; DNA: TGTGCCAGCAGCTTAGCGGGACCGAACACCGGGGAGCTGTTTTTT; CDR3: CASSLAGPNTGELFF
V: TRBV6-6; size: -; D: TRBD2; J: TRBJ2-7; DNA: TGTGCCAGCAGTGATCCGGGACTAGCGGTTTTAGAGCAGTACTTC; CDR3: CASSDPGLAVLEQYF
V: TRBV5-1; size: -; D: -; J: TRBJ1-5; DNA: TGCGCCAGCAGTTTATTGGGCGGGATCCAGCCCCAGCATTTT; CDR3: CASSLLGGIQPQHF
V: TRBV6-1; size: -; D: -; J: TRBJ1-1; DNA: TGTGCCAGCAGTGAAGAGGAGGGCACTGAAGCTTTCTTT; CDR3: CASSEEEGTEAFF
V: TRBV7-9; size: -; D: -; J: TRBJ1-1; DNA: TGTGCCAGCAGCTTGGACTCCGCGGGGTATGAAGCTTTCTTT; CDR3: CASSLDSAGYEAFF
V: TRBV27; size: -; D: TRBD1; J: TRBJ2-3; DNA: TGTGCCAGCAGTCCCCCGGACAGGGAGAATACGCAGTATTTT; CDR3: CASSPPDRENTQYF
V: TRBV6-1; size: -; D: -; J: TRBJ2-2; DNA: TGTGCCAGCAGTGACTTGACGGTAGAGGCCACCGGGGAGCTGTTTTTT; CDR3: CASSDLTVEATGELFF
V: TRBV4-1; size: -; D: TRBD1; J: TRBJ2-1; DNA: TGCGCCAGCAGCCAAGTTTCGACAGGGGGTTATCGAAATGAGCAGTTCTTC; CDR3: CASSQVSTGGYRNEQFF
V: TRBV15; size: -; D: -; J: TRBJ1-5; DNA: TGTGCCACCAGGAACCCCACAGGGAAGCAGCCCCAGCATTTT; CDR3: CATRNPTGKQPQHF
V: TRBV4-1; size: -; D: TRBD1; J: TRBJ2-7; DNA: TGCGCCAGCAGCCAGCGACAGGGCACTGACGAGCAGTACTTC; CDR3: CASSQRQGTDEQYF
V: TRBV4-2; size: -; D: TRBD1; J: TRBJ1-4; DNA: TGTGCCAGCAGCCATGCAGGGGGAGCTAATGAAAAACTGTTTTTT; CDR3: CASSHAGGANEKLFF
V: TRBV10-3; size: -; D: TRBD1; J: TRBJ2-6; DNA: TGTGCCATCAGTGTAGGGTGGGGACAGGGGCTCTCTGGGGCCAACGTCCTGACTTTC; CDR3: CAISVGWGQGLSGANVLTF
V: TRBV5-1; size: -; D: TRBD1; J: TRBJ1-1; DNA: TGCGCCAGCAGCTTGGCCGGGCAGGGGGACTACACTGAAGCTTTCTTT; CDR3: CASSLAGQGDYTEAFF
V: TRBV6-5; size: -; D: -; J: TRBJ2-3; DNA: TGTGCCAGCAGTTCCGTCACAGTCGGGACGCAGTATTTT; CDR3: CASSSVTVGTQYF
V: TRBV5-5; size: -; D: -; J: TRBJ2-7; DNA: TGTGCCAGCAGCTTGCGGTCCGAGCAGTACTTC; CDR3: CASSLRSEQYF
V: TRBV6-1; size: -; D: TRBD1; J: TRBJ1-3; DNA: TGTGCCAGCAGTGAAGTGCGACAGGGGACTGGAAACACCATATATTTT; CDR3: CASSEVRQGTGNTIYF
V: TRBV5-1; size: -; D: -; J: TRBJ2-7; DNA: TGCGCCAGCAGCTTGGAAGGGATGTTTCGACAGCTCGGGGGCGAGCAGTACTTC; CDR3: CASSLEGMFRQLGGEQYF
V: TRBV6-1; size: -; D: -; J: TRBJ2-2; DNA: TGTGCCAGCAGTGAATGGGGCAAACTTGGAAACACCGGGGAGCTGTTTTTT; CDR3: CASSEWGKLGNTGELFF
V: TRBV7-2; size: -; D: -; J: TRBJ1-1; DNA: TGTGCCAGCAGCTTAGCGAGGGGGAACACTGAAGCTTTCTTT; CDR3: CASSLARGNTEAFF
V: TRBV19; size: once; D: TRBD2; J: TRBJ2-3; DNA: TGTGCCAGTAGTATGAGCAGCGGGAACACAGATACGCAGTATTTT; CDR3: CASSMSSGNTDTQYF